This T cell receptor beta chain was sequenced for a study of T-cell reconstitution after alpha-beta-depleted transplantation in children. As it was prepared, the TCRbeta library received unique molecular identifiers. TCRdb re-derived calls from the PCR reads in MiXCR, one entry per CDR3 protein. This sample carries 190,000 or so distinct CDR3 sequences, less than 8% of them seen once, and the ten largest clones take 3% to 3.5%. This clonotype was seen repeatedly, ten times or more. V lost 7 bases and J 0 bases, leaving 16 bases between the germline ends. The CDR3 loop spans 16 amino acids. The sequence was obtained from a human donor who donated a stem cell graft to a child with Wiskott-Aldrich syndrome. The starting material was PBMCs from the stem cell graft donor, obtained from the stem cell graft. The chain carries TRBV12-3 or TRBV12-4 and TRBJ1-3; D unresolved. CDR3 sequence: CASTPPPGSSGNTIYF. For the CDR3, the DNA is TGTGCCAGCACCCCCCCTCCGGGGAGCTCTGGAAACACCATATATTTT.